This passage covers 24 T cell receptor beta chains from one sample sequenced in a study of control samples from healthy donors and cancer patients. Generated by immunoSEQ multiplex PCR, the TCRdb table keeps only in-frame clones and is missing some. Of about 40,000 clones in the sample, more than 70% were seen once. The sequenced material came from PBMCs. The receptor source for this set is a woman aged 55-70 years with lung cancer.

The CDR3 DNA sequence: TGTGCCTGGGACAGGGGGAAGGACACTGAAGCTTTCTTT. This codes for CAWDRGKDTEAFF. V gene TRBV30 combines with J gene TRBJ1-1; TRBD1 matches at 9 bases. Germline V gene data show CDR1 as GTSNPN and CDR2 as SVGIG (reference sequence). The CDR3 spans 13 residues. After removal of 5 bases from V and 3 bases from J, the junction contained 4 bases not matched to a gene.

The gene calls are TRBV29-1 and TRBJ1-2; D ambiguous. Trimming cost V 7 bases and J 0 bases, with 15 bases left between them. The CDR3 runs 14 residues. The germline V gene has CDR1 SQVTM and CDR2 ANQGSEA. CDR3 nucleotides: TGCAGCGACACCGGCGGAGCAGCTAACTATGGCTACACCTTC. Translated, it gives CSDTGGAANYGYTF.

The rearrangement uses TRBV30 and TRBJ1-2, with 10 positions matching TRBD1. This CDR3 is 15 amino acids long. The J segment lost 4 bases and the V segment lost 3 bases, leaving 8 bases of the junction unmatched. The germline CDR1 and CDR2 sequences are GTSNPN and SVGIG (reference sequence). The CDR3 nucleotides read TGTGCCTGGAGACTTCGGACAGGGGGAGGCTATGGCTACACCTTC. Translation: CAWRLRTGGGYGYTF.

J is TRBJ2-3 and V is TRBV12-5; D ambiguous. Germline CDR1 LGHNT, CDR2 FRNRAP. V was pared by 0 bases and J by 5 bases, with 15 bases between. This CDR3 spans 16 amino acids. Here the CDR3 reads CASGLVIGLVVDTQYF. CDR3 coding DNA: TGTGCTAGTGGTTTGGTAATAGGTTTAGTGGTAGATACGCAGTATTTT.

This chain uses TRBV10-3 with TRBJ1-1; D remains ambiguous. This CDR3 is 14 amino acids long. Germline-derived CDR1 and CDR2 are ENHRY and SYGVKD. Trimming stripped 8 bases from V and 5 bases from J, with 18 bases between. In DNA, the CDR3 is TGTGCCATCGCAGACTGGACTGGGCTGACTGAAGCTTTCTTT. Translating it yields CAIADWTGLTEAFF.

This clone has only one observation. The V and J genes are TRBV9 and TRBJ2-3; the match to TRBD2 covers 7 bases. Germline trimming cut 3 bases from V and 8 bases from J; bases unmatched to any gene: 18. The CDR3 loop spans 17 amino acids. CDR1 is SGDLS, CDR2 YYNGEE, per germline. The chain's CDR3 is CASSAPGEGYPIGTQYF. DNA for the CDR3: TGTGCCAGCAGCGCCCCGGGGGAGGGATATCCCATAGGTACGCAGTATTTT.

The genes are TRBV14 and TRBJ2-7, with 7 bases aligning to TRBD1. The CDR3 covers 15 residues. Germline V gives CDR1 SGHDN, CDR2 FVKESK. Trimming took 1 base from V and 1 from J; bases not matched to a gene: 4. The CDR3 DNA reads TGTGCCAGCAGCCAAGCACAGGGGTATTCCTACGAGCAGTACTTC. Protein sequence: CASSQAQGYSYEQYF.

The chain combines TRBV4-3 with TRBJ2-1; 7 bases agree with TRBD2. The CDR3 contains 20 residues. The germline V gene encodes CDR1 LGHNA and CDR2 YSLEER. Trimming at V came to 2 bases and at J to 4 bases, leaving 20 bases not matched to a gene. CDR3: CASSQQQVVGRLAVYNEQFF. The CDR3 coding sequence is TGCGCCAGCAGCCAACAGCAAGTAGTGGGACGACTAGCAGTTTACAATGAGCAGTTCTTC.

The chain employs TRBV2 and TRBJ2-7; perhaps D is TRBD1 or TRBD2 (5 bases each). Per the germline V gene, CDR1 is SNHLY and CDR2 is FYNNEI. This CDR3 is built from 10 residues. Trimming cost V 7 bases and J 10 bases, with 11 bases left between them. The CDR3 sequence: CASMRGLQYF. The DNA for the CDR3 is TGTGCCAGCATGAGGGGCCTACAGTACTTC.

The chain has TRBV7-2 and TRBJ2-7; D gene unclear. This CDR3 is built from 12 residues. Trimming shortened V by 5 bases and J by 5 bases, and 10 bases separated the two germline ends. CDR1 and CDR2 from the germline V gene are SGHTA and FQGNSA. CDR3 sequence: CASSPRRDEQYF. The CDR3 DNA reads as TGTGCCAGCAGCCCGCGCCGAGACGAGCAGTACTTC. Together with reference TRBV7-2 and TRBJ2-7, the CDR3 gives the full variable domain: GAGVSQSPSNKVTEKGKDVELRCDPISGHTALYWYRQSLGQGLEFLIYFQGNSAPDKSGLPSDRFSAERTGGSVSTLTIQRTQQEDSAVYLCASSPRRDEQYFGPGTRLTVT.

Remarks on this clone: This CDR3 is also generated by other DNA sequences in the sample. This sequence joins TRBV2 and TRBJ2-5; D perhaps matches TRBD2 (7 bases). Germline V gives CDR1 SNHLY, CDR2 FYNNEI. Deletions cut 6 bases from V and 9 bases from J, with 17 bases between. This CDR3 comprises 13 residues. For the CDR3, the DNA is TGTGCCAGCAGCGCGGATGGGGGGGGGCCCCAGTACTTC. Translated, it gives CASSADGGGPQYF.

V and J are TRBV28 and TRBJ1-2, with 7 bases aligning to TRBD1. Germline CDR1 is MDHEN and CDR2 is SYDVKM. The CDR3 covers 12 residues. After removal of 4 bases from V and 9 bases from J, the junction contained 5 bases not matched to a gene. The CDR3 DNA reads TGTGCCAGCAGTTCCTGGACAGGTAGCTACACCTTC. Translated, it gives CASSSWTGSYTF.

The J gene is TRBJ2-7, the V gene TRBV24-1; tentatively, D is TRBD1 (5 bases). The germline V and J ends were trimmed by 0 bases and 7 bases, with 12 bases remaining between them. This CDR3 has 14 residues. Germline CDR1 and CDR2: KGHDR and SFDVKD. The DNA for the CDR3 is TGTGCCACCAGTGATTTGGGGGCTGAAGGAGAGCAGTACTTC. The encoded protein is CATSDLGAEGEQYF.

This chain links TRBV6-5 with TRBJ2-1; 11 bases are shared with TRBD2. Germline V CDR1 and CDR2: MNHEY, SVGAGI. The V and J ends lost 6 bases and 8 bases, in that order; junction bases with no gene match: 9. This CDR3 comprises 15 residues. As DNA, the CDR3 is TGTGCCAGCAGCCCACTAGCGGGAGTTGTTGATGAGCAGTTCTTC. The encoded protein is CASSPLAGVVDEQFF.

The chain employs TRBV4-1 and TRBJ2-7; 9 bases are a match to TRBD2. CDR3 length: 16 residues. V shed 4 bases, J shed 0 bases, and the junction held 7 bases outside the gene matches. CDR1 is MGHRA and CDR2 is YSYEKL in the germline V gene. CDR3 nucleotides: TGCGCCAGCAGCCCTGCGACTAGCGGTTCCTCCTACGAGCAGTACTTC. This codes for CASSPATSGSSYEQYF.

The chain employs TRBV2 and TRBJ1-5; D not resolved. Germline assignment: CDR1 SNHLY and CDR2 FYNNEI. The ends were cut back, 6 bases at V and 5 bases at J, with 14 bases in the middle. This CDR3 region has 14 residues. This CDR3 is CASRRESLDQPQHF. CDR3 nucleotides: TGTGCCAGCAGGCGGGAATCTTTGGATCAGCCCCAGCATTTT.

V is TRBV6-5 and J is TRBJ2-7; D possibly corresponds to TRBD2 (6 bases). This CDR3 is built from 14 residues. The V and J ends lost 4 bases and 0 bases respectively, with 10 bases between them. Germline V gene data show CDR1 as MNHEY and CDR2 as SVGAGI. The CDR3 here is CASSSGTDSYEQYF. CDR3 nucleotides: TGTGCCAGCAGTTCAGGGACTGACTCCTACGAGCAGTACTTC.

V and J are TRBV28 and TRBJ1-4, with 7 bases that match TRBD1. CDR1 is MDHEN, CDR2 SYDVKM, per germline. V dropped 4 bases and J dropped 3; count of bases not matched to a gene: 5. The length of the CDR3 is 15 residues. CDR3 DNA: TGTGCCAGCAGTTCTCTGGGACAGCCTAATGAAAAACTGTTTTTT. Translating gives CASSSLGQPNEKLFF.

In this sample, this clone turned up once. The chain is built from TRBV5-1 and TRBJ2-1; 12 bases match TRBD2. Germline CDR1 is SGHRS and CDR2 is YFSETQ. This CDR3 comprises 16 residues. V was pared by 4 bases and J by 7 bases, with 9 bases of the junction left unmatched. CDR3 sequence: CASSMVRTSGANEQFF. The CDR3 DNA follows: TGCGCCAGCAGCATGGTTCGGACTAGCGGGGCGAATGAGCAGTTCTTC.

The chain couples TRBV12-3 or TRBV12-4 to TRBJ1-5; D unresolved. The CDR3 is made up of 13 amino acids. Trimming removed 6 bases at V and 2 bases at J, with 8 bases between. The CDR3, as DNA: TGTGCCAGCAGCCCTTTAGGCAATCAGCCCCAGCATTTT. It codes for CASSPLGNQPQHF.

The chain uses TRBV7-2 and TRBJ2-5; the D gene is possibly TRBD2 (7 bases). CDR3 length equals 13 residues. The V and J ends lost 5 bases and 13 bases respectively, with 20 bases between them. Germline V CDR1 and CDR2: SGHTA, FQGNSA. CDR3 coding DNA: TGTGCCAGCAGCCCAGTCGGGGGGCGGGGAGCGTACTTC. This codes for CASSPVGGRGAYF.

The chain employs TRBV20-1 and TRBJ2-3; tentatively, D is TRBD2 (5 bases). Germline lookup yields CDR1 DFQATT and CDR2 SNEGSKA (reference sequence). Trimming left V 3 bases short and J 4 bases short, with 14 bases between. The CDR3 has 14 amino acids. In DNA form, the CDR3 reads TGCAGTGCTAGTAGGAATAGCGAGGCAGATACGCAGTATTTT. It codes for CSASRNSEADTQYF.

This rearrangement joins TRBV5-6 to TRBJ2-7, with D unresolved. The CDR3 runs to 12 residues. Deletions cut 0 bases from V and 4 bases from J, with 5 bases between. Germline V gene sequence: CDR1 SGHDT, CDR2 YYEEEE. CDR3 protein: CASSLGGYEQYF. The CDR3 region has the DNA TGTGCCAGCAGCTTGGGGGGATACGAGCAGTACTTC. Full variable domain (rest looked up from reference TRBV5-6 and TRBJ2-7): DAGVTQSPTHLIKTRGQQVTLRCSPKSGHDTVSWYQQALGQGPQFIFQYYEEEERQRGNFPDRFSGHQFPNYSSELNVNALLLGDSALYLCASSLGGYEQYFGPGTRLTVT.

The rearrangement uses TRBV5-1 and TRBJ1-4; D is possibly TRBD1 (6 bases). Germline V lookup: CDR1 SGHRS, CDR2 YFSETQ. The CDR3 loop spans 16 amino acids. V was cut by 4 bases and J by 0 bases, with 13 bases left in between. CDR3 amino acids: CASSRRGWATNEKLFF. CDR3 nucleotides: TGCGCCAGCAGCCGCAGGGGATGGGCAACTAATGAAAAACTGTTTTTT.